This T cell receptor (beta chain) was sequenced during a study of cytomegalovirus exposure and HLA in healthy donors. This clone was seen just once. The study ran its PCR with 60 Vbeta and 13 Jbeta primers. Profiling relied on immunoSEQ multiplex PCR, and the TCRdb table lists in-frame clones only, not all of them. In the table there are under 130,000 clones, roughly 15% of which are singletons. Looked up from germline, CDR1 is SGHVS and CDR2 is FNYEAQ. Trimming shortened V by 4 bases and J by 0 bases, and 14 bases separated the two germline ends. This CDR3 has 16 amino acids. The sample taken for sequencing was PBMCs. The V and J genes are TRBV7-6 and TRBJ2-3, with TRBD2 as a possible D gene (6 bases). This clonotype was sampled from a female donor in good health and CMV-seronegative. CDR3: CASSSTPGTSTDTQYF. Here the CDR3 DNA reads TGTGCCAGCAGCTCCACCCCCGGGACTAGCACAGATACGCAGTATTTT.